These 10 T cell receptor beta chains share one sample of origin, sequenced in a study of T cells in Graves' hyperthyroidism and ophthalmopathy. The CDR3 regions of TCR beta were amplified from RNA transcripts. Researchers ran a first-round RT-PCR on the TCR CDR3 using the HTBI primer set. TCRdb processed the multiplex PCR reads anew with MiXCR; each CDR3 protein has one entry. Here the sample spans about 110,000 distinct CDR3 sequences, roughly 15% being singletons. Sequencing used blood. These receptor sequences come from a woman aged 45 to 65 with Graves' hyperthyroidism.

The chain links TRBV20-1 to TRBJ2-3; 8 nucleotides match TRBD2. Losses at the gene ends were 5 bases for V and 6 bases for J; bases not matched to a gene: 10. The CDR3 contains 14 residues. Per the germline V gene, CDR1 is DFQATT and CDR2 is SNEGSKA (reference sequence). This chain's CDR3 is CSAAQTSELDTQYF. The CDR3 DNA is TGCAGTGCTGCCCAGACTAGCGAACTCGATACGCAGTATTTT.

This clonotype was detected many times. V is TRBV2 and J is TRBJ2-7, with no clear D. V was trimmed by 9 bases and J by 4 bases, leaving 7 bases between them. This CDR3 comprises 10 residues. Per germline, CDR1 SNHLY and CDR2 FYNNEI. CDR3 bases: TGTGCCAGTACGTCTTACGAGCAGTACTTC. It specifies CASTSYEQYF. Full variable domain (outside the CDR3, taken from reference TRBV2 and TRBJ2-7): EPEVTQTPSHQVTQMGQEVILRCVPISNHLYFYWYRQILGQKVEFLVSFYNNEISEKSEIFDDQFSVERPDGSNFTLKIRSTKLEDSAMYFCASTSYEQYFGPGTRLTVT.

CDR3 sequence: CASSRGAAGANVLTF. CDR3 nucleotide sequence: TGTGCCAGTAGTCGGGGGGCCGCTGGGGCCAACGTCCTGACTTTC. V and J are TRBV19 and TRBJ2-6, with a possible D match to TRBD2 (7 bases). This CDR3 has 15 residues. The V end was cut by 5 bases, the J end by 2 bases, with 10 bases between. Germline V gene sequence: CDR1 LNHDA, CDR2 SQIVND (reference sequence).

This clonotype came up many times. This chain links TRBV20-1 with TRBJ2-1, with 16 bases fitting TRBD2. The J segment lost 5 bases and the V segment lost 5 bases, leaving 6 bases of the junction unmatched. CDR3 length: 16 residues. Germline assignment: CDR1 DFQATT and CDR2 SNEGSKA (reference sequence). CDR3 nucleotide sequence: TGCAGTGCTCGGAAGGGACTAGCGGGAGGGGACAATGAGCAGTTCTTC. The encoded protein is CSARKGLAGGDNEQFF.

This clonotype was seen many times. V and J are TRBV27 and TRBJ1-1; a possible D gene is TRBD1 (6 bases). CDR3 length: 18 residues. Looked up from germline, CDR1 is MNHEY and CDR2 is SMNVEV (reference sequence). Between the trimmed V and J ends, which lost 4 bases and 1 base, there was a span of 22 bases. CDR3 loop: CASSSSQGPPYRNTEAFF. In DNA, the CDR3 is TGTGCCAGCAGTTCCTCACAGGGACCACCCTACAGGAACACTGAAGCTTTCTTT.

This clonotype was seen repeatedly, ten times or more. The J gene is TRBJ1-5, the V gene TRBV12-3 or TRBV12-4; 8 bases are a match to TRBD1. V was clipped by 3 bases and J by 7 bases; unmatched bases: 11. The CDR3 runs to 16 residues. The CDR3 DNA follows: TGTGCCAGCAGTTTGGCGGGACAGGCTCACGGGCAGCCCCAGCATTTT. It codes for CASSLAGQAHGQPQHF.

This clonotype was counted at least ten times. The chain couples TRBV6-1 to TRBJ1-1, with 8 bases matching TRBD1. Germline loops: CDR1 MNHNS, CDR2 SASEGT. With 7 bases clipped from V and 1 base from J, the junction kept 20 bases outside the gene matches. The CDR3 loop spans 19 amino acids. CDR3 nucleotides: TGTGCCAGCAATTTATCTACAATACGATGGGACAGGAGGAACACTGAAGCTTTCTTT. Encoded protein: CASNLSTIRWDRRNTEAFF.

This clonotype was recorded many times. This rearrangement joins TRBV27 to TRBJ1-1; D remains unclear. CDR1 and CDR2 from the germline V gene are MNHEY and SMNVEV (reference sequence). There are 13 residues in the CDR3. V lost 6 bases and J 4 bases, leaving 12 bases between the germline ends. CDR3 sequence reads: CASRRIRGTEAFF. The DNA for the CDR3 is TGTGCCAGCAGGCGAATCAGAGGCACTGAAGCTTTCTTT.

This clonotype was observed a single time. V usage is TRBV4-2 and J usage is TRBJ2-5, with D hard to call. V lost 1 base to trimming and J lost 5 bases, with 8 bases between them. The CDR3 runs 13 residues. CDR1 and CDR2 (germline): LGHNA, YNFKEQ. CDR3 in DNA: TGTGCCAGCAGCCAAGCTAGGTGGGAGACCCAGTACTTC. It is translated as CASSQARWETQYF.

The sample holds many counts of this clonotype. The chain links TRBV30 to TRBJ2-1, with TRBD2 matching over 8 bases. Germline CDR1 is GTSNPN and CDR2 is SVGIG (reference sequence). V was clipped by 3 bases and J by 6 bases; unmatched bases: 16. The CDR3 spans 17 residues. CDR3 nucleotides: TGTGCCTGGAGCGAGGGACTAGATACCCTTGTGGGCAATGAGCAGTTCTTC. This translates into CAWSEGLDTLVGNEQFF.